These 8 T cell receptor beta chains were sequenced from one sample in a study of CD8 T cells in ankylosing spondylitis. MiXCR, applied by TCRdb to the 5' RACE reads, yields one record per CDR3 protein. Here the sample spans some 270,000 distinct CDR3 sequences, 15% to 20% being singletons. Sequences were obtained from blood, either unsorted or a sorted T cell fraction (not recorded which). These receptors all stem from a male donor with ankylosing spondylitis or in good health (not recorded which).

The CDR3 DNA sequence: TGCGCCAGCAGCCAAGATCGCGAGACAGTTAAAGCGGGGAATACGCAGTATTTT. Protein: CASSQDRETVKAGNTQYF. The chain employs TRBV4-3 and TRBJ2-3; 7 bases are shared with TRBD2. The germline V gene has CDR1 LGHNA and CDR2 YSLEER. There are 18 residues in the CDR3. Trimming removed 0 bases from V and 7 bases from J; junction bases left unmatched: 16.

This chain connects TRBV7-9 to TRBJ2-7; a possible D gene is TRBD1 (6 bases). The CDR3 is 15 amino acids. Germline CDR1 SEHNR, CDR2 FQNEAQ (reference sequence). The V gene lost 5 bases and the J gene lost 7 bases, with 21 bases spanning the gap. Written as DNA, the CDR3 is TGTGCCAGCAGCCCCCCGACAGGTCCCTCTTGGGAGCAGTACTTC. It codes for CASSPPTGPSWEQYF.

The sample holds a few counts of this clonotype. As DNA, the CDR3 is TGTGCCAGCAGTGCCCAGGGGAGAGGCGAGCAGTACTTC. It is translated as CASSAQGRGEQYF. The gene calls are TRBV13 and TRBJ2-7, with D maybe TRBD1 (6 bases). The CDR3 is 13 residues long. Between the trimmed V and J ends, which lost 6 bases and 6 bases, there was a span of 15 bases. Germline loops: CDR1 PRHDT, CDR2 FYEKMQ (reference sequence).

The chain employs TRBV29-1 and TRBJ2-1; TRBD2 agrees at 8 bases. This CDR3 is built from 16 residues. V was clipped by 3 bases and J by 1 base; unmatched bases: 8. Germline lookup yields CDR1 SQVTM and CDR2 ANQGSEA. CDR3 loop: CSVDDPSGSSYNEQFF. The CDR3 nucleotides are TGCAGCGTTGATGACCCTAGCGGGTCTTCCTACAATGAGCAGTTCTTC.

In nucleotides, the CDR3 is TGCAGCGTTGAAGATTCCCTAGCCGGGCACAATGAGCAGTTCTTC. Translation gives CSVEDSLAGHNEQFF. The V call is TRBV29-1, the J call TRBJ2-1; possible D gene TRBD2, 5 bases. Germline V CDR1 and CDR2: SQVTM, ANQGSEA. V lost 0 bases, J lost 5 bases, and 14 bases lay in between. The CDR3 runs to 15 residues.

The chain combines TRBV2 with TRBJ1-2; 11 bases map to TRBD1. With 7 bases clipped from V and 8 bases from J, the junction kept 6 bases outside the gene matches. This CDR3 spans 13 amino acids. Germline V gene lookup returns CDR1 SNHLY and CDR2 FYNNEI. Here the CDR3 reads CASTEDRGHGYTF. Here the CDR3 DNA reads TGTGCCAGCACCGAGGACAGGGGGCACGGCTACACCTTC.

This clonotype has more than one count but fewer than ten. In nucleotides, the CDR3 is TGTGCCAGCTGCAAAAATGTCGGGACTAGCGGCTACAATGAGCAGTTCTTC. Amino acids: CASCKNVGTSGYNEQFF. J is TRBJ2-1 and V is TRBV5-5, with 11 bases lining up with TRBD2. V trimming: 7 bases; J trimming: 3 bases; junction bases outside the gene matches: 12. The germline gives CDR1 SGHKS, CDR2 YYEKEE (reference sequence). The CDR3 has 17 residues.

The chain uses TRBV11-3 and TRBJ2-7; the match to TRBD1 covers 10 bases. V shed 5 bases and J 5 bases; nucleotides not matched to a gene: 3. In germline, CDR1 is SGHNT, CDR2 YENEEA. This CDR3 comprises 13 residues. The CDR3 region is CASSQGTGDEQYF. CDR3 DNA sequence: TGTGCCAGCAGCCAAGGGACAGGGGACGAGCAGTACTTC.